Each of the 27 T cell receptor beta chains below was sequenced from the same sample in a study of tumor and adjacent non-tumor tissue in lung cancer. A modified ARM-PCR protocol with three rounds of nested PCR amplified TCRbeta. TCRdb called the multiplex PCR reads again in MiXCR, with one record for every CDR3 protein. Counted here are tens of thousands of distinct CDR3 sequences, 65% to 75% occurring once; the ten biggest clones make up about 27%. This sample's RNA came from whole unsorted tissue. Distant lung tissue was collected more than 3 cm away from the tumor edge. The specimen sequenced was distant non-tumor lung tissue. All receptors derive from a woman in her forties or fifties with non-small cell lung cancer.

In the case of this clonotype: It may be a read error: a sequence one base away is much more abundant. The chain uses TRBV6-2 or TRBV6-3 and TRBJ2-7, with 10 bases fitting TRBD2. The length of the CDR3 is 11 residues. Germline values: CDR1 MNHEY, CDR2 SVGEGT. The CDR3 coding sequence is TGTTCCAGCAGGACTAGCGGAGAGCAGTACTTC. As protein: CSSRTSGEQYF.

This clonotype was seen just once. The chain is built from TRBV20-1 and TRBJ2-1, with a tentative D call TRBD2 (5 bases). The CDR3 has 15 residues. In germline, CDR1 is DFQATT, CDR2 SNEGSKA (reference sequence). Trimming took 8 bases from V and 8 from J, leaving 25 bases between them. The CDR3 region is CSSPLGGPLYDEQFF. CDR3 sequence (DNA): TGCAGTTCTCCCCTTGGAGGACCCTTATACGATGAGCAGTTCTTC.

With regard to this clonotype: With a much larger clone just one base away, this may be a read error. This chain joins TRBV20-1 and TRBJ2-1; no firm D call. Germline V gene data show CDR1 as DFQATT and CDR2 as SNEGSKA (reference sequence). There are 15 residues in the CDR3. V was shortened by 3 bases and J by 0 bases, with 12 bases between the two germline ends. CDR3: CSASDTWGSYNEQFF. Here the CDR3 DNA reads TGCAGTGCTAGTGATACATGGGGCTCCTACAATGAGCAGTTCTTC.

Comments on this clonotype: This could be a read error, since a much larger clone is one nucleotide away. The chain uses TRBV20-1 and TRBJ2-1; TRBD1 or TRBD2 may be the D gene (5 bases each). The CDR3 is 10 residues long. CDR1 is DFQATT, CDR2 SNEGSKA, per germline (reference sequence). CDR3 in amino acids: CSPLGDEQFF. The CDR3 nucleotides read TGCAGCCCCCTGGGGGATGAGCAGTTCTTC.

On this clonotype: Possible read error: a much larger clone is one base away. The J gene is TRBJ2-2, the V gene TRBV6-5, with 7 bases fitting TRBD2. Germline V gene lookup returns CDR1 MNHEY and CDR2 SVGAGI. V gave up 6 bases and J gave up 7 bases; unmatched junction bases: 11. This CDR3 is 15 amino acids long. The CDR3 DNA reads as TGTGCCAGCAGCTGTACCGGGAGGATTGGCGGGGAGCTGTTTTTT. Residues: CASSCTGRIGGELFF.

On this clonotype: This may be a read error, as it is one base from a much larger clone. The V and J genes are TRBV12-3 or TRBV12-4 and TRBJ2-7; 13 bases align to TRBD2. This CDR3 is 16 amino acids long. The CDR3 DNA reads TGTACCAGCAGTTTACTAGCGGGAGGGCCCGGGGTCGAGCAGTACTTC. This encodes CTSSLLAGGPGVEQYF.

As to this clonotype: This sequence may be a read error, since a much larger clone differs from it by one base. The CDR3 nucleotides are TGTGCCAGCAGTCCAGGGACTAGCGGGAATACTGAGCAGTTCTTC. It codes for CASSPGTSGNTEQFF. The rearrangement joins TRBV28 to TRBJ2-1; 13 nucleotides line up with TRBD2. The germline V gene encodes CDR1 MDHEN and CDR2 SYDVKM. This CDR3 spans 15 amino acids. Trimming at V came to 5 bases and at J to 9 bases, leaving 7 bases not matched to a gene. The full variable domain, in which reference TRBV28 and TRBJ2-1 provide the parts outside the CDR3, is DVKVTQSSRYLVKRTGEKVFLECVQDMDHENMFWYRQDPGLGLRLIYFSYDVKMKEKGDIPEGYSVSREKKERFSLILESASTNQTSMYLCASSPGTSGNTEQFFGPGTRLTVL.

This clonotype has just a few counts. The V gene is TRBV5-1, the J gene TRBJ2-7; D possibly corresponds to TRBD1 (6 bases). From germline, CDR1 is SGHRS and CDR2 YFSETQ. Trimming took off 4 bases at V and 2 bases at J, with 13 bases between the two ends. The CDR3 is 14 amino acids. The CDR3 reads CASSQPGQAYEQYF. The CDR3 nucleotides are TGCGCCAGCAGCCAACCGGGACAAGCCTACGAGCAGTACTTC.

This clonotype turned up a few times. A much larger clone is a single base away; this may be a read error. The genes are TRBV6-2 or TRBV6-3 and TRBJ1-5; no firm D call. The length of the CDR3 is 12 residues. Between the trimmed V and J ends, which lost 6 bases and 5 bases, there was a span of 8 bases. Germline CDR1 and CDR2: MNHEY and SVGEGT. In DNA form, the CDR3 reads TGTGCCAGCAGAGAGCCGGATCAGCCCCAGCATTTT. Residues: CASREPDQPQHF.

The rearrangement joins TRBV7-3 to TRBJ2-1; weak D call: TRBD2 (7 bases). There are 16 residues in the CDR3. CDR1 is SGHTA and CDR2 is FQGTGA in the germline V gene. Trimming cost V 5 bases and J 6 bases, with 20 bases left between them. The CDR3 DNA sequence: TGTGCCAGCAGCCCGACAGGCTTGGGACTACGCAATGAGCAGTTCTTC. Translating gives CASSPTGLGLRNEQFF.

Turning to this clonotype: A read error is likely, as this CDR3 ends without the conserved phenylalanine or tryptophan. The rearrangement uses TRBV11-2 and TRBJ2-7; D is unresolved. Per the germline V gene, CDR1 is SGHAT and CDR2 is FQNNGV. This CDR3 is built from 13 residues. The CDR3 reads CASQNFSAYEQYY. The CDR3 coding sequence is TGTGCTAGTCAGAACTTTTCAGCCTACGAGCAGTACTAC.

With respect to this clonotype: An end of the junction differs from the germline gene, which may be a read error. This chain links TRBV4-3 with TRBJ2-7, with TRBD2 as a possible D gene (6 bases). Per the germline V gene, CDR1 is LGHNA and CDR2 is YSLEER. There are 13 residues in the CDR3. CDR3 bases: TGCGTCAGCAGCCAGGAGGGCGCGAACGAGCAGTACTTC. It translates to CVSSQEGANEQYF.

The chain is built from TRBV6-6 and TRBJ2-1, with 11 nucleotides matching TRBD2. CDR1 is MNHNY, CDR2 SVGAGI, per germline (reference sequence). The CDR3 extends over 13 amino acids. J was trimmed by 15 bases and V by 7 bases; bases with no gene match: 11. Written as DNA, the CDR3 is TGTGCCAGCAACGGACTAGCGGGTGTGAATGGGTTCTTC. Its translation: CASNGLAGVNGFF.

Remarks on this clonotype: A read error may be the cause here, since a much bigger clone is one base away. The chain couples TRBV12-3 or TRBV12-4 to TRBJ2-1, with 9 bases identical to TRBD2. The CDR3 extends over 15 amino acids. CDR3 protein: CASSFIAGVLDEEFF. In nucleotides, the CDR3 is TGTGCCAGCAGTTTCATAGCGGGAGTCCTCGATGAGGAGTTCTTC.

The chain recombines TRBV12-3 or TRBV12-4 with TRBJ1-5, with D unresolved. CDR3 size: 14 residues. The V gene lost 5 bases and the J gene lost 4 bases, with 12 bases spanning the gap. CDR3 sequence reads: CASSDTEGNQPQHF. The CDR3 DNA sequence: TGTGCCAGCAGTGATACAGAGGGAAATCAGCCCCAGCATTTT.

This clonotype appeared a few times. The chain has TRBV6-2 or TRBV6-3 and TRBJ1-2, with TRBD1 matching 9 bases. After removal of 11 bases from V and 8 bases from J, the junction contained 15 bases not matched to a gene. Germline loops: CDR1 MNHEY, CDR2 SVGEGT. The CDR3 contains 14 residues. The CDR3 sequence is CAGSRGQGQDGYTF. The CDR3 nucleotides read TGTGCCGGAAGCCGCGGACAGGGGCAGGACGGCTACACCTTC.

In this sample, this clonotype turned up many times. The chain couples TRBV5-5 to TRBJ2-1, with D tentatively TRBD2 (7 bases). V lost 4 bases, J lost 5 bases, and 10 bases lay in between. The CDR3 is 13 amino acids. The germline gives CDR1 SGHKS, CDR2 YYEKEE (reference sequence). CDR3 amino acids: CASSRGGNNEQFF. CDR3 bases: TGTGCCAGCAGCAGGGGGGGCAACAATGAGCAGTTCTTC.

Of note for this clonotype: An end of the junction differs from the germline gene, which may be a read error. This chain connects TRBV10-3 to TRBJ2-7, with 10 bases that match TRBD1. Germline-derived CDR1 and CDR2 are ENHRY and SYGVKD. This CDR3 is 13 amino acids long. CDR3 residues: CAINVTGGYEQCF. CDR3 bases: TGTGCCATCAATGTGACAGGGGGCTACGAGCAGTGCTTC.

This clonotype came up many times. The rearrangement uses TRBV12-3 or TRBV12-4 and TRBJ2-3; no definite D call. This CDR3 has 12 residues. The V and J ends lost 6 bases and 4 bases respectively, with 8 bases between them. The CDR3 loop is CASSPGSDTQYF. The CDR3 region has the DNA TGTGCCAGCAGCCCGGGTTCAGATACGCAGTATTTT.

Of note for this clonotype: The CDR3 ends on some other residue instead of the conserved phenylalanine or tryptophan, so this is likely a read error. The rearrangement uses TRBV11-3 and TRBJ2-3; a possible D gene is TRBD1 (5 bases). Matching the DNA end better, TRBJ1-5 makes the J call doubtful. The CDR3 consists of 13 residues. Germline CDR1 SGHNT, CDR2 YENEEA. This CDR3 is CASSTRDTDTQHL. CDR3 DNA sequence: TGTGCCAGCAGCACCAGGGATACAGATACGCAGCATTTA.

This clonotype was seen at least ten times. The chain recombines TRBV12-3 or TRBV12-4 with TRBJ2-2; TRBD1 matches 8 bases. V lost 7 bases to trimming and J lost 5 bases; unmatched junction nucleotides: 9. CDR3 length equals 15 residues. CDR3 nucleotides: TGTGCCAGCACCTGGGGACAGGCGGGGACCGGGGAGCTGTTTTTT. It encodes CASTWGQAGTGELFF.

A remark on this clonotype: At one end the junction does not follow the germline gene, possibly because of a read error. The J gene is TRBJ2-3, the V gene TRBV28, with 13 bases fitting TRBD2. CDR3 length: 18 amino acids. Germline V lookup: CDR1 MDHEN, CDR2 SYDVKM. The CDR3 DNA is TGTGCCAGCAGTTCACCCCCGGGACTAGCGGGAAACACAGATATGCAGTATTTT. Translation: CASSSPPGLAGNTDMQYF.

As regards this clonotype: A read error may produce the germline difference seen at one junction end. This chain joins TRBV6-2 or TRBV6-3 and TRBJ1-2, with unresolved D. Per germline, CDR1 MNHEY and CDR2 SVGEGT. The CDR3 consists of 20 residues. The CDR3 nucleotides read TGTGCCAACAGTTACCGCGGCCCGGCAACAGCCCTCCCCGCGTTCTATGGCTACACCTTC. Translation gives CANSYRGPATALPAFYGYTF.

This clonotype was picked up one time. This rearrangement joins TRBV11-2 to TRBJ2-1, with D possibly matching TRBD2 (6 bases). Trimming cost V 6 bases and J 9 bases, with 15 bases left between them. The V gene's germline CDR1 is SGHAT and CDR2 FQNNGV. This CDR3 is built from 13 residues. The CDR3 loop is CASRSGRLPEQFF. CDR3 coding DNA: TGTGCCAGCAGATCAGGGAGGCTACCTGAGCAGTTCTTC.

On this clonotype: A much larger clone is a single base away; this may be a read error. The V and J genes are TRBV6-2 or TRBV6-3 and TRBJ2-7; 12 positions agree with TRBD2. In germline, CDR1 is MNHEY, CDR2 SVGEGT. With V trimmed by 7 bases and J by 6 bases, 7 bases remained unmatched. The CDR3 totals 14 residues. This CDR3 is CASNRLAGVFEQYF. Written as DNA, the CDR3 is TGTGCCAGCAATCGACTAGCGGGAGTGTTCGAGCAGTACTTC.

About this clonotype: One end of the junction varies from germline; a read error may be responsible. CDR3 sequence (DNA): TGTGCCAGCAGTTTCGACAGGGGACTTAACTATGGCTACATCTTC. It is translated as CASSFDRGLNYGYIF. The chain couples TRBV12-3 or TRBV12-4 to TRBJ1-2, with 8 bases that match TRBD1. The length of the CDR3 is 15 residues.

In the case of this clonotype: At one end, the junction sequence differs from germline, possibly due to a read error. This rearrangement joins TRBV28 to TRBJ2-2, with 12 bases that match TRBD1. In germline, CDR1 is MDHEN, CDR2 SYDVKM. The CDR3 extends over 18 amino acids. The CDR3 region has the DNA TGTGCCAGCATTCCCAACCTGGGACAGGGGGCTATCACCGGGGAGCTCTTTTTT. Translated, it gives CASIPNLGQGAITGELFF.